This T cell receptor beta chain came from a study of blood T cell repertoires in COVID-19. Study-level information: Researchers got acute and convalescent COVID-19 samples from the United States, Italy and Spain. T cells, B-cell-depleted T cells, or PBMCs supplied cDNA or gDNA.

In the authors' workflow: Nucleated cell number was recorded as an estimate derived from reference gene primer amplification. Produced via immunoSEQ multiplex PCR; TCRdb's table is partial and in-frame only. For V, J and clone size, that table is used; D and trimming come from the DNA. The repertoire holds about 21,000 clones, with around nine tenths as singletons. CDR1 and CDR2 from the germline V gene are MNHNY and SVGAGI (reference sequence). The CDR3 is made up of 13 amino acids. V lost 10 bases, J lost 5 bases, and 8 bases stayed unmatched. The sample taken for sequencing was peripheral blood. This TCR was recovered from a human donor in a cohort sampled during active COVID-19. The gene calls are TRBV6-6 and TRBJ1-1; 9 nucleotides line up with TRBD1. The CDR3 bases are TGTGCCACGCTACAGGGGGCGCTGACTGAAGCTTTCTTT. Protein product: CATLQGALTEAFF.